In this sample, the clone carrying this TCR beta chain turned up a few times. Its antigen remains unknown. This record belongs to a study of blood T cells in healthy people across ages. Study-wide points: As age increased, TCR beta diversity per million T cells fell in a roughly linear fashion.

Primers used in a second PCR of roughly 7 to 12 cycles were a sample-barcoded 5' primer and a J-beta primer mix. TCRdb recomputed calls from the 5' RACE reads with MiXCR, one row per CDR3 protein. The table records about 290,000 distinct CDR3 sequences, roughly 26% of them present only once. The V end lost 6 bases, the J end lost 4 bases, and 13 bases lay between the germline ends. CDR3 length: 14 residues. CDR1 and CDR2 from the germline V gene are SGHAT and FQDESV (reference sequence). The sequence was obtained from a woman in her seventies in good health. The chain has TRBV11-1 and TRBJ2-1; D is unresolved. The sequencing sample was made of blood. Here the CDR3 reads CASSRRVGYNEQFF. CDR3 sequence (DNA): TGTGCCAGCAGTCGCCGTGTTGGATACAATGAGCAGTTCTTC.